These 2 T cell receptor beta chains came from one sample sequenced in a study of blood T cell repertoires in COVID-19. Some clones are missing from TCRdb's copy, which holds only in-frame ones; the method was immunoSEQ multiplex PCR. The sample has 68,000 or so clones; around 80% are singletons. Sequencing was carried out using peripheral blood. All receptors come from a human donor in a cohort sampled during active COVID-19.

The rearrangement links TRBV12-3 or TRBV12-4 to TRBJ1-2; TRBD1 is a possible D gene (5 bases). V was cut by 5 bases and J by 6 bases, with 13 bases left in between. There are 13 residues in the CDR3. The CDR3: CASSPGGEDGYTF. In DNA, the CDR3 is TGTGCCAGCAGTCCGGGGGGGGAGGATGGCTACACCTTC.

The chain employs TRBV11-2 and TRBJ2-7; D is possibly TRBD1 (6 bases). Germline values: CDR1 SGHAT, CDR2 FQNNGV. The CDR3 totals 15 residues. V was shortened by 1 base and J by 3 bases, with 13 bases between the two germline ends. The CDR3: CASSLGSGTNYEQYF. CDR3 nucleotides: TGTGCCAGCAGCTTAGGTTCGGGGACAAACTACGAGCAGTACTTC.